The sequence of this T cell receptor beta chain was determined in a study of shared clonotypes between healthy human individuals. CD45RO-negative, CCR7-positively selected cells formed the naive CD8 fraction, excluding terminally differentiated effector memory CD45RA+ cells. Germline assignment: CDR1 SGHTA and CDR2 FQGTGA. There are 17 residues in the CDR3. The ends lost 6 bases at V and 5 bases at J; junction bases unmatched: 16. Method: immunoSEQ multiplex PCR; TCRdb's copy keeps in-frame clones and lacks some. The data show some 580,000 clones, roughly 98% seen once. This sequence was found in a man aged 25-40 years in good health. The sequenced material came from naive CD8+ T cells sorted from blood. The V and J genes are TRBV7-3 and TRBJ2-1; the match to TRBD1 covers 7 bases. The CDR3 DNA follows: TGTGCCAGCAGTAACCGGGGACAGTCATCCACGGACAATGAGCAGTTCTTC. Translation gives CASSNRGQSSTDNEQFF.